The 15 T cell receptor beta chains presented below share a single source sample, sequenced in a study of identical twins. A single record per CDR3 protein comes from TCRdb applying MiXCR to the 5' RACE reads. The repertoire has approximately 500,000 distinct CDR3 sequences, around 15% of them found once; the top ten carry 0.35% to 0.45%. These records were also assigned to another study, of yellow fever vaccine responses in identical twins.

Sequencing was performed on CD4+ T cells sorted from blood. Receptor source: a woman aged 18-35 years in good health.

This clonotype was seen a handful of times. The chain is built from TRBV20-1 and TRBJ2-1; no clear D. Trimming took 0 bases from V and 8 from J, leaving 8 bases between them. Per germline, CDR1 DFQATT and CDR2 SNEGSKA (reference sequence). The CDR3 covers 12 residues. CDR3 loop: CSARDSSYEQFF. Written as DNA, the CDR3 is TGCAGTGCTAGAGATAGTAGCTATGAGCAGTTCTTC.

This clonotype was observed a handful of times. The gene calls are TRBV2 and TRBJ2-6, with 7 bases matching TRBD1. CDR3 length: 16 residues. CDR1 and CDR2 from the germline V gene are SNHLY and FYNNEI. The J segment lost 0 bases and the V segment lost 7 bases, leaving 6 bases of the junction unmatched. The DNA for the CDR3 is TGTGCCAGCAAGAGGGGGCGCCCCTCTGGGGCCAACGTCCTGACTTTC. Its protein product is CASKRGRPSGANVLTF.

Ten or more counts support this clonotype. The genes are TRBV12-3 or TRBV12-4 and TRBJ2-2, with 8 bases identical to TRBD1. CDR3 length equals 15 residues. The ends lost 10 bases at V and 2 bases at J; junction bases unmatched: 9. The CDR3 region is CATSRTGRNTGELFF. CDR3 coding DNA: TGTGCCACCAGCCGGACAGGGAGAAACACCGGGGAGCTGTTTTTT.

This clonotype was found a few times. The chain is built from TRBV19 and TRBJ1-1; D is uncertain. The germline V gene has CDR1 LNHDA and CDR2 SQIVND (reference sequence). The CDR3 contains 15 residues. The V end was cut by 2 bases, the J end by 2 bases, with 12 bases between. The CDR3 DNA follows: TGTGCCAGTAGTATAAGGCCAGGCGTTAACACTGAAGCTTTCTTT. This gives the protein CASSIRPGVNTEAFF. Full variable domain (outside the CDR3, taken from reference TRBV19 and TRBJ1-1): DGGITQSPKYLFRKEGQNVTLSCEQNLNHDAMYWYRQDPGQGLRLIYYSQIVNDFQKGDIAEGYSVSREKKESFPLTVTSAQKNPTAFYLCASSIRPGVNTEAFFGQGTRLTVV.

This clonotype appeared a few times. The chain is built from TRBV9 and TRBJ2-1; TRBD2 agrees at 12 bases. The CDR3 contains 15 residues. The germline gives CDR1 SGDLS, CDR2 YYNGEE. V was clipped by 2 bases and J by 8 bases; unmatched bases: 5. CDR3 region: CASSVRLAGAHEQFF. The CDR3 bases are TGTGCCAGCAGCGTGAGACTAGCGGGAGCCCATGAGCAGTTCTTC.

This clonotype was picked up many times. V usage is TRBV7-3 and J usage is TRBJ2-2; D might be TRBD2 (6 bases). The CDR3 is 14 residues long. Germline V gene sequence: CDR1 SGHTA, CDR2 FQGTGA. V lost 6 bases to trimming and J lost 0 bases, with 8 bases between them. As DNA, the CDR3 is TGTGCCAGCAGGCGGGGAACGAACACCGGGGAGCTGTTTTTT. This codes for CASRRGTNTGELFF.

The chain has TRBV11-2 and TRBJ2-3; a possible D gene is TRBD2 (5 bases). Germline CDR1 is SGHAT and CDR2 is FQNNGV. The ends were cut back, 5 bases at V and 0 bases at J, with 15 bases in the middle. This CDR3 is 16 amino acids long. The CDR3 bases are TGTGCCAGCAGCACTTCCCCGGGATTAAGCACAGATACGCAGTATTTT. Translating it yields CASSTSPGLSTDTQYF.

CDR3 coding DNA: TGTGCCAGCAGTTCACCAGGGTCCACCTCCTACGAGCAGTACTTC. Its translation is CASSSPGSTSYEQYF. The chain combines TRBV6-5 with TRBJ2-7; a possible D gene is TRBD1 (5 bases). The CDR3 sequence is 15 residues long. Germline CDR1 and CDR2: MNHEY and SVGAGI. The V end was cut by 4 bases, the J end by 0 bases, with 13 bases between.

The chain uses TRBV4-1 and TRBJ2-1; no clear D gene. This CDR3 comprises 14 residues. CDR1 is MGHRA, CDR2 YSYEKL, per germline. Trimming removed 5 bases from V and 4 bases from J, with 12 bases in between. The CDR3 is CASSFASGYNEQFF. CDR3 sequence (DNA): TGCGCCAGCAGCTTCGCGTCCGGATACAATGAGCAGTTCTTC.

The V and J genes are TRBV29-1 and TRBJ2-3; the match to TRBD1 covers 9 bases. The CDR3 covers 13 residues. J was trimmed by 4 bases and V by 4 bases; bases with no gene match: 3. The germline gives CDR1 SQVTM, CDR2 ANQGSEA. In DNA form, the CDR3 reads TGCAGCGTTGTTGGGGACAGGGCAGATACGCAGTATTTT. Protein: CSVVGDRADTQYF.

This clonotype was observed a few times. This chain uses TRBV29-1 with TRBJ2-7; the D is unclear. V gave up 4 bases and J gave up 2 bases, with 12 bases separating them. Germline CDR1 is SQVTM and CDR2 is ANQGSEA. The CDR3 has 13 amino acids. The CDR3 loop reads CSVGLGPPYEQYF. CDR3 nucleotides: TGCAGCGTTGGATTAGGGCCGCCCTACGAGCAGTACTTC.

This rearrangement joins TRBV29-1 to TRBJ1-1; D gene ambiguous. Trimming stripped 5 bases from V and 5 bases from J, with 0 bases between. Germline loops: CDR1 SQVTM, CDR2 ANQGSEA. This CDR3 contains 8 residues. The CDR3 nucleotides read TGCAGCGTTACTGAAGCTTTCTTT. Protein product: CSVTEAFF.

This clonotype was seen a few times. The chain uses TRBV3-1 and TRBJ2-7, with D tentatively TRBD2 (5 bases). Trimming pared 1 base from V and 1 base from J, leaving 14 bases between. Germline V gene sequence: CDR1 LGHDT, CDR2 YNNKEL (reference sequence). CDR3 length equals 16 residues. CDR3 DNA: TGTGCCAGCAGCCAAGGTGCAGGACGAGGGTCCTACGAGCAGTACTTC. Its protein is CASSQGAGRGSYEQYF.

This clonotype has just a few counts. The J gene is TRBJ2-7, the V gene TRBV2, with no clear D. Germline V CDR1 and CDR2: SNHLY, FYNNEI. The CDR3 loop spans 14 amino acids. The ends were cut back, 1 base at V and 2 bases at J, with 9 bases in the middle. CDR3 DNA: TGTGCCAGCAGTGAAGTCCCAGGTGCCTACGAGCAGTACTTC. Protein sequence: CASSEVPGAYEQYF.

The sample holds a few counts of this clonotype. The chain has TRBV12-3 or TRBV12-4 and TRBJ2-3; D may match TRBD1 or TRBD2 (7 bases each). V gave up 7 bases and J gave up 5 bases, with 19 bases separating them. The CDR3 length is 15 residues. CDR3 sequence (DNA): TGTGCCAGCATCCTTCAGGGGGGGATAGTAGATACGCAGTATTTT. Its translation is CASILQGGIVDTQYF.